This T cell receptor beta chain is from a study of metastatic and nonmetastatic thyroid tumors. The wider study: Comparative analysis of repertoires was undertaken across blood and tumor or nodule tissue obtained from malignant and benign thyroid patients. The study's findings and limits: It was reportedly found that TCR beta diversity was significantly higher in malignant thyroid tumors than in benign nodules, a difference seen in both blood and tumor samples.

Thyroid surgery took place with no prior treatment in any patient. This CDR3 has 18 residues. Germline V gene lookup returns CDR1 LGHNA and CDR2 YSLEER. V lost 3 bases and J 2 bases, leaving 21 bases between the germline ends. Authors' methods: Construction of a distant-metastasis classifier for papillary thyroid cancer relied on CDR3 differences across clinicopathological groups. TCRdb re-called the PCR reads with MiXCR. The V and J calls come from TCRdb's annotation, not from the publication. In the table there are approximately 37,000 clones, 15% of which are singletons. This clone showed up many times. What it binds is not known.

The clonotype comes from a male donor with papillary thyroid cancer or a benign thyroid nodule (not recorded which). Some clones in this sample may be carry-over from other donors' samples. Sample: blood. The chain is built from TRBV4-3 and TRBJ2-3; maybe TRBD1 (5 bases). CDR3 region: CASSQTSQTASFTDTQYF. CDR3 in DNA: TGCGCCAGCAGCCAGACCAGCCAGACAGCCAGCTTCACAGATACGCAGTATTTT.